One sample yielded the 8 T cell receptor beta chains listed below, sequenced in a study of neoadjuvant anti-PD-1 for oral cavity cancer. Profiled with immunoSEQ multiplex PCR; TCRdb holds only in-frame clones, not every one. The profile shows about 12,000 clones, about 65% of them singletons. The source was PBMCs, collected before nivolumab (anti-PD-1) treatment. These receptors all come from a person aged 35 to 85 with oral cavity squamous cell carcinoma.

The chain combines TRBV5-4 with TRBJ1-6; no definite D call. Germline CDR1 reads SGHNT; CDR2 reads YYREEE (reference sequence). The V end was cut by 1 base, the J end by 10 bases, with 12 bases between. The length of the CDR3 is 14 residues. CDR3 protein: CASSLRLLDSPLHF. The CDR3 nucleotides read TGTGCCAGCAGCTTGCGGTTACTTGACTCACCCCTCCACTTT.

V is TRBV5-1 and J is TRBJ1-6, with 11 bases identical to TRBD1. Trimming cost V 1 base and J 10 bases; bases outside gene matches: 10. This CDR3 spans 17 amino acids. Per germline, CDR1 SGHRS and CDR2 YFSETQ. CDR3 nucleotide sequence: TGCGCCAGCAGCTTGTATCGGCCGGGACAGGGGGAATCACCCCTCCACTTT. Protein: CASSLYRPGQGESPLHF.

The CDR3 reads CASSGTFNQPQHF. CDR3 in DNA: TGTGCCAGCAGCGGGACATTCAATCAGCCCCAGCATTTT. The chain joins TRBV19 to TRBJ1-5, with a weak D call TRBD1 (6 bases). The germline CDR1 and CDR2 sequences are LNHDA and SQIVND (reference sequence). The CDR3 covers 13 residues. Trimming removed 9 bases from V and 3 bases from J, with 12 bases in between.

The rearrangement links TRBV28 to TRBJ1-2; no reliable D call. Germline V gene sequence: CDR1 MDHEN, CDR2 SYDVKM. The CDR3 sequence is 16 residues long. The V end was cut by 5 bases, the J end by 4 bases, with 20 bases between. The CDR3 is CASSLATAALIYGYTF. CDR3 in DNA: TGTGCCAGCAGTCTAGCAACCGCGGCATTAATCTATGGCTACACCTTC.

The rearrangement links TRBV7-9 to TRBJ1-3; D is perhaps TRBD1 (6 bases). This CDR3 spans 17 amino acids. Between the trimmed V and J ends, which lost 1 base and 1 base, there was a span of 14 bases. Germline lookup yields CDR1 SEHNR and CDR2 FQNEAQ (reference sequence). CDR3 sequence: CASSLERGGLSGNTIYF. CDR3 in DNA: TGTGCCAGCAGCTTAGAGAGAGGGGGGCTTTCTGGAAACACCATATATTTT.

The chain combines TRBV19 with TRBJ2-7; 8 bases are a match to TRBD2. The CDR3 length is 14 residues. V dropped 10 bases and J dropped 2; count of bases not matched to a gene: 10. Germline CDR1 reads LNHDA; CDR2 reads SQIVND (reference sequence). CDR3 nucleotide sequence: TGTGCCACGGGGGGGGGCCATCGGGCCTACGAGCAGTACTTC. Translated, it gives CATGGGHRAYEQYF.

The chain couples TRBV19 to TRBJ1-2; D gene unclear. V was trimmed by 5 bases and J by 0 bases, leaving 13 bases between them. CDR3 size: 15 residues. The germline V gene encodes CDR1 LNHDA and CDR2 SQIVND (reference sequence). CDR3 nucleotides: TGTGCCAGTAGTTCCCCGGCAGGAGCTAACTATGGCTACACCTTC. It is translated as CASSSPAGANYGYTF.

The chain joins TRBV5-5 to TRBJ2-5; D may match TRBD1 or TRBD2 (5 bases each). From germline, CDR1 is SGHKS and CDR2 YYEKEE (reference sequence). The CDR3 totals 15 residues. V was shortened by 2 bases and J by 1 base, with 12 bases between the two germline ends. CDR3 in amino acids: CASSLQRGSQETQYF. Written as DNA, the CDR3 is TGTGCCAGCAGCTTACAACGGGGCAGCCAAGAGACCCAGTACTTC.